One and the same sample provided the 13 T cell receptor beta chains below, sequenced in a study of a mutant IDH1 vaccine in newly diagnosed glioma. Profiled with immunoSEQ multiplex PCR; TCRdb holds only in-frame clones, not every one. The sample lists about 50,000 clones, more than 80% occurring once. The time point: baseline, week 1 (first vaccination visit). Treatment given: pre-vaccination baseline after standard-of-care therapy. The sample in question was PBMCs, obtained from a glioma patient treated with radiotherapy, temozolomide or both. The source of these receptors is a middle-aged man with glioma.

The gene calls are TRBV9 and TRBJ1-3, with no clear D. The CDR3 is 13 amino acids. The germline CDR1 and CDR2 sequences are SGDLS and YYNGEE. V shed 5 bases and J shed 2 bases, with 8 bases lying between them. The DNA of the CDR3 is TGTGCCAGCAGTTATGAAACTGGAAACACCATATATTTT. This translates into CASSYETGNTIYF. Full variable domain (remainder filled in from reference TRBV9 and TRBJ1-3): DSGVTQTPKHLITATGQRVTLRCSPRSGDLSVYWYQQSLDQGLQFLIQYYNGEERAKGNILERFSAQQFPDLHSELNLSSLELGDSALYFCASSYETGNTIYFGEGSWLTVV.

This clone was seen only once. The CDR3 sequence is CASSFKDRSTYTF. The DNA of the CDR3 is TGTGCCAGCAGCTTTAAGGACAGGTCGACCTACACCTTC. The rearrangement links TRBV5-6 to TRBJ1-2, with TRBD1 identical over 7 bases. The CDR3 sequence is 13 residues long. J was trimmed by 10 bases and V by 2 bases; bases with no gene match: 8. CDR1 is SGHDT and CDR2 is YYEEEE in the germline V gene.

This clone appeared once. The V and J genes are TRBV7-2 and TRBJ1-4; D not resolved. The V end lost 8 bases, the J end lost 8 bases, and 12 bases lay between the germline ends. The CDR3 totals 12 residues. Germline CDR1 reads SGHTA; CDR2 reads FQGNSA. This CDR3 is CASGPYNEKLFF. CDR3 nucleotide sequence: TGTGCCAGCGGGCCATACAACGAAAAACTGTTTTTT.

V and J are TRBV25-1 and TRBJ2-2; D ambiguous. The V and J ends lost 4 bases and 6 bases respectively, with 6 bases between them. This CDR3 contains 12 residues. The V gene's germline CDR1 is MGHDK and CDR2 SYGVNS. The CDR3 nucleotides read TGTGCCAGCAGTGGTTACTCCGGGGAGCTGTTTTTT. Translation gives CASSGYSGELFF.

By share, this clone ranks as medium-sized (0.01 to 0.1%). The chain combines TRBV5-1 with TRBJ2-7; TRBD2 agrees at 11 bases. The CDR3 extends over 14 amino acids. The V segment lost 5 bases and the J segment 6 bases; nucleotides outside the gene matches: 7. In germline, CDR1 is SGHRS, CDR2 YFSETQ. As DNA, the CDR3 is TGCGCCAGCAGGCTGACTAGCGGGACCCGCGAGCAGTACTTC. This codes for CASRLTSGTREQYF.

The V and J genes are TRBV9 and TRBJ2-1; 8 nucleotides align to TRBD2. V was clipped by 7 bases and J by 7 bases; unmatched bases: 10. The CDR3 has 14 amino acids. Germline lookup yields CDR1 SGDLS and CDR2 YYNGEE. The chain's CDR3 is CASETSGSGNEQFF. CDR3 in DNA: TGTGCCAGCGAGACAAGCGGGAGTGGAAATGAGCAGTTCTTC. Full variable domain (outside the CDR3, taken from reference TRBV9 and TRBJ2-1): DSGVTQTPKHLITATGQRVTLRCSPRSGDLSVYWYQQSLDQGLQFLIQYYNGEERAKGNILERFSAQQFPDLHSELNLSSLELGDSALYFCASETSGSGNEQFFGPGTRLTVL.

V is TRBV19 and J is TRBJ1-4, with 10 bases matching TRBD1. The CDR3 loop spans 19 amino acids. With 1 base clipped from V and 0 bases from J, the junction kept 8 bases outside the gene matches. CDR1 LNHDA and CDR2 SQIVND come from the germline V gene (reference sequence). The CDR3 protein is CASSIAPGQGYATNEKLFF. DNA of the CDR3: TGTGCCAGTAGTATAGCTCCGGGACAGGGGTACGCAACTAATGAAAAACTGTTTTTT.

The CDR3: CASSYSFPPRAYGYTF. The CDR3 nucleotides read TGTGCCAGCAGTTACTCGTTCCCACCGAGGGCCTATGGCTACACCTTC. The chain is built from TRBV6-5 and TRBJ1-2, with D unresolved. Trimming took 0 bases from V and 4 from J, leaving 15 bases between them. CDR1 MNHEY and CDR2 SVGAGI come from the germline V gene. There are 16 residues in the CDR3.

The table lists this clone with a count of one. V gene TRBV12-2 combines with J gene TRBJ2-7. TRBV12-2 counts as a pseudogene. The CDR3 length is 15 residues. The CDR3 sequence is CASRSAKGTRYEQYF. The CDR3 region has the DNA TGTGCAAGTCGCTCAGCAAAGGGTACTCGGTACGAGCAGTACTTC.

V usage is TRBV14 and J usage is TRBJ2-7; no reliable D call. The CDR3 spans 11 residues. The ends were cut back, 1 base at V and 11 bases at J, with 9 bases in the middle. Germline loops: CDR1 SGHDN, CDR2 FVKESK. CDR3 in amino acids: CASSQGFRKYF. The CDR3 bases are TGTGCCAGCAGCCAAGGGTTCAGGAAGTACTTC.

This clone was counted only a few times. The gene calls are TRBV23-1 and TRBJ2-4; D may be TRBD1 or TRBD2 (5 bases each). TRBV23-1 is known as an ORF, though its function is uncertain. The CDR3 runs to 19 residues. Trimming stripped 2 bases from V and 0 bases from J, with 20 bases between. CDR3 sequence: CASSQPWGREIGAKNIQYF. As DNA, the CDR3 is TGCGCCAGCAGTCAACCGTGGGGACGCGAAATTGGAGCCAAAAACATTCAGTACTTC.

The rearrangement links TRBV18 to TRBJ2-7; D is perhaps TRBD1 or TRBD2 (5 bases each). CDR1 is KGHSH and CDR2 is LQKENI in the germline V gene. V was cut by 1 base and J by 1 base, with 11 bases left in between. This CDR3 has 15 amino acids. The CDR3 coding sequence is TGTGCCAGCTCACCACTCGGGACGGGATCCTACGAGCAGTACTTC. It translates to CASSPLGTGSYEQYF.

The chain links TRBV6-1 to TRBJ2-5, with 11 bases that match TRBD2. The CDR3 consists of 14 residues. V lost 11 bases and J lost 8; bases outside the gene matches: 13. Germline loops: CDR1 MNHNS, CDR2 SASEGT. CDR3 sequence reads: CAGTGTSGTVTQYF. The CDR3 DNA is TGTGCCGGAACCGGGACTAGCGGTACCGTTACCCAGTACTTC.